The 20 T cell receptor beta chains reported below all come from one sample, sequenced in a study of blood T cells in healthy people across ages. Sample-barcoded 5' priming and a J-beta primer mix drove a second PCR of about 7 to 11 cycles. TCRdb used MiXCR to reprocess the 5' RACE reads, holding one entry per CDR3 protein. The sample yields 850,000 to 950,000 distinct CDR3 sequences, more than 25% seen once. Input material: blood. The receptors shown here come from an elderly woman in good health.

The chain couples TRBV5-5 to TRBJ1-1; 9 nucleotides match TRBD1. CDR3 length: 16 amino acids. The V gene end was trimmed by 3 bases and the J gene end by 2 bases; junction bases not matched to a gene: 8. Germline V gene lookup returns CDR1 SGHKS and CDR2 YYEKEE (reference sequence). The CDR3 sequence is CASSSAQGALNTEAFF. The CDR3, as DNA: TGTGCCAGCAGCTCGGCACAGGGGGCGCTTAACACTGAAGCTTTCTTT. Full variable domain (rest looked up from reference TRBV5-5 and TRBJ1-1): DAGVTQSPTHLIKTRGQQVTLRCSPISGHKSVSWYQQVLGQGPQFIFQYYEKEERGRGNFPDRFSARQFPNYSSELNVNALLLGDSALYLCASSSAQGALNTEAFFGQGTRLTVV.

This clonotype has at least ten counts. V gene TRBV7-2 combines with J gene TRBJ2-7; D is ambiguous. The length of the CDR3 is 12 residues. V was cut by 2 bases and J by 6 bases, with 8 bases left in between. The germline CDR1 and CDR2 sequences are SGHTA and FQGNSA. The CDR3 sequence: CASSLTNVEQYF. Here the CDR3 DNA reads TGTGCCAGCAGCTTAACGAACGTCGAGCAGTACTTC.

This clonotype was counted ten times or more. The chain joins TRBV24-1 to TRBJ1-2, with 10 bases that match TRBD1. Germline CDR1 is KGHDR and CDR2 is SFDVKD. The CDR3 length is 16 residues. V trimming: 6 bases; J trimming: 4 bases; junction bases outside the gene matches: 10. DNA for the CDR3: TGTGCCACCAGTTCGACAGGGGGCCGTTTAGGCTATGGCTACACCTTC. Translating gives CATSSTGGRLGYGYTF.

This clonotype has a handful of counts. This rearrangement joins TRBV20-1 to TRBJ1-6, with no clear D. Trimming took off 3 bases at V and 9 bases at J, with 18 bases between the two ends. This CDR3 has 15 amino acids. Germline-derived CDR1 and CDR2 are DFQATT and SNEGSKA (reference sequence). CDR3 region: CSARGPSVDGSPLHF. CDR3 coding DNA: TGCAGTGCTAGGGGCCCCTCGGTAGACGGTTCACCCCTCCACTTT.

This clonotype has ten or more counts. The V and J genes are TRBV20-1 and TRBJ2-7; TRBD1 matches at 9 bases. The V segment lost 6 bases and the J segment 1 base; nucleotides outside the gene matches: 10. The CDR3 has 15 amino acids. CDR1 is DFQATT and CDR2 is SNEGSKA in the germline V gene (reference sequence). The CDR3 is CSAKHPGQGSYEQYF. The DNA for the CDR3 is TGCAGTGCCAAGCATCCGGGACAGGGTTCCTACGAGCAGTACTTC.

The rearrangement links TRBV25-1 to TRBJ2-3; maybe TRBD2 (6 bases). This CDR3 has 14 amino acids. Trimming stripped 3 bases from V and 6 bases from J, with 13 bases between. The germline V gene has CDR1 MGHDK and CDR2 SYGVNS. The CDR3 spells CASSDPRGSDTQYF. The CDR3 coding sequence is TGTGCCAGCAGTGACCCCCGGGGGAGTGATACGCAGTATTTT.

This clonotype was counted between two and nine times. The chain has TRBV7-2 and TRBJ1-4; D is unclear. V was pared by 2 bases and J by 7 bases, with 14 bases between. This CDR3 region has 15 residues. Germline V gene sequence: CDR1 SGHTA, CDR2 FQGNSA. The CDR3 protein is CASSLTPANSEKLFF. CDR3 DNA: TGTGCCAGCAGCTTAACACCGGCGAATAGTGAAAAACTGTTTTTT.

This clonotype was found many times. This chain uses TRBV12-3 or TRBV12-4 with TRBJ2-1; 7 nucleotides agree with TRBD1. V was clipped by 5 bases and J by 8 bases; unmatched bases: 9. The CDR3 is 14 residues long. CDR3 protein: CASSPTGTDYEQFF. DNA of the CDR3: TGTGCCAGCAGTCCCACCGGGACAGACTATGAGCAGTTCTTC.

The chain has TRBV7-2 and TRBJ1-1, with a tentative D call TRBD1 (5 bases). The CDR3 runs to 16 residues. Trimming stripped 2 bases from V and 1 base from J, with 14 bases between. Per the germline V gene, CDR1 is SGHTA and CDR2 is FQGNSA. The chain's CDR3 is CASSLRSLGTNTEAFF. In nucleotides, the CDR3 is TGTGCCAGCAGCTTAAGGAGCCTCGGGACGAACACTGAAGCTTTCTTT.

This clonotype was seen many times. The genes are TRBV20-1 and TRBJ2-3; 11 nucleotides align to TRBD2. This CDR3 has 20 amino acids. The trim removed 1 base at V and 4 bases at J, leaving 19 bases unmatched. Germline loops: CDR1 DFQATT, CDR2 SNEGSKA (reference sequence). CDR3 sequence (DNA): TGCAGTGCTAGAGGCCTCAGGCTAGCGGGGGGTTCCCCTCCCCCAGATACGCAGTATTTT. Encoded protein: CSARGLRLAGGSPPPDTQYF.

At least ten counts were recorded for this clonotype. This chain connects TRBV21-1 to TRBJ2-3; the table's D call, TRBD2, was not checked against the DNA. TRBV21-1 is flagged as a pseudogene. The CDR3 contains 20 residues. As DNA, the CDR3 is TGTGCCAGCAGCAAAGTTGCGGGACTAGCGGGGGACACCGACACAGATACGCAGTATTTT. It yields the protein CASSKVAGLAGDTDTDTQYF.

This clonotype was seen a handful of times. A clone one base away is much larger, so this may be a read error. This chain joins TRBV3-1 and TRBJ1-2; a possible D gene is TRBD1 (5 bases). The CDR3 is made up of 13 amino acids. In germline, CDR1 is LGHDT, CDR2 YNNKEL (reference sequence). The V end was cut by 4 bases, the J end by 7 bases, with 13 bases between. CDR3 DNA: TGTGCCAGCAGCCCAGACAGTGGGAGTGGCTACACCTTC. This translates into CASSPDSGSGYTF.

This clonotype was counted many times. The CDR3 coding sequence is TGTGCCAGCAGTTCCAGCGGGGGGGCCATGTACGAGCAGTACTTC. This sequence encodes CASSSSGGAMYEQYF. The V gene is TRBV6-2 or TRBV6-3, the J gene TRBJ2-7; 10 bases line up with TRBD2. Germline trimming cut 4 bases from V and 4 bases from J; bases unmatched to any gene: 7. CDR3 length equals 15 residues. Germline V lookup: CDR1 MNHEY, CDR2 SVGEGT.

The chain couples TRBV4-3 to TRBJ2-2; tentative D call: TRBD2 (7 bases). Trimming left V 0 bases short and J 4 bases short, with 15 bases between. The CDR3 runs 17 residues. From germline, CDR1 is LGHNA and CDR2 YSLEER. CDR3 in amino acids: CASSQDTGGGLTGELFF. The DNA of the CDR3 is TGCGCCAGCAGCCAAGATACTGGGGGGGGGCTCACCGGGGAGCTGTTTTTT.

This clonotype was detected ten times or more. CDR3 loop: CSSGNVGEGYTF. CDR3 coding DNA: TGCAGTTCCGGTAATGTGGGGGAAGGCTACACCTTC. V and J are TRBV20-1 and TRBJ1-2, with a tentative D call TRBD1 (5 bases). This CDR3 comprises 12 residues. Germline values: CDR1 DFQATT, CDR2 SNEGSKA (reference sequence). V lost 8 bases and J 8 bases, leaving 18 bases between the germline ends.

As regards this clonotype: Its ends do not fully match the called genes, so a read error is possible. V usage is TRBV20-1 and J usage is TRBJ2-7; D is undetermined. Looked up from germline, CDR1 is DFQATT and CDR2 is SNEGSKA (reference sequence). The CDR3 spans 12 residues. The CDR3 loop is CRARLSKGEQYF. In DNA form, the CDR3 reads TGCAGGGCTAGGCTCTCTAAGGGTGAGCAGTACTTC.

This clonotype was seen ten or more times. The V call is TRBV6-5, the J call TRBJ1-6; D call uncertain. This CDR3 comprises 14 residues. Deletions cut 8 bases from V and 1 base from J, with 9 bases between. Germline V gene lookup returns CDR1 MNHEY and CDR2 SVGAGI. The CDR3 nucleotides are TGTGCCAGCTCTGCTCTTTCCTATAATTCACCCCTCCACTTT. Translated, it gives CASSALSYNSPLHF.

On this clonotype itself: Being one base from a much bigger clone, this may be a read error. V gene TRBV7-9 combines with J gene TRBJ2-1, with 8 bases identical to TRBD1. The DNA end lines up better with TRBJ2-7; the J call may be wrong. This CDR3 comprises 19 residues. Germline V lookup: CDR1 SEHNR, CDR2 FQNEAQ (reference sequence). The CDR3 coding sequence is TGTGCCAGCAGCCTCGGACAGGGAGGATGGGAACTAGCCTACAATGAGCAGTACTTC. Protein: CASSLGQGGWELAYNEQYF.

J is TRBJ2-1 and V is TRBV12-3 or TRBV12-4; 14 bases map to TRBD2. The V gene end was trimmed by 4 bases and the J gene end by 9 bases; junction bases not matched to a gene: 8. This CDR3 is 16 amino acids long. The CDR3 DNA is TGTGCCAGCAGTTCCCGGACTAGCGGGAGGAGTAGTGAGCAGTTCTTC. Translated: CASSSRTSGRSSEQFF.

In this sample, this clonotype turned up a few times. A read error may account for a junction end that differs from germline. CDR3 loop: CAGSRPTGGSNTIYF. In DNA form, the CDR3 reads TGTGCCGGCAGCCGACCCACAGGGGGTAGTAACACCATATATTTT. The chain couples TRBV7-2 to TRBJ1-3; 8 nucleotides align to TRBD1. The CDR3 extends over 15 amino acids. The germline V gene encodes CDR1 SGHTA and CDR2 FQGNSA. The full variable domain, in which reference TRBV7-2 and TRBJ1-3 provide the parts outside the CDR3, is GAGVSQSPSNKVTEKGKDVELRCDPISGHTALYWYRQSLGQGLEFLIYFQGNSAPDKSGLPSDRFSAERTGGSVSTLTIQRTQQEDSAVYLCAGSRPTGGSNTIYFGEGSWLTVV.